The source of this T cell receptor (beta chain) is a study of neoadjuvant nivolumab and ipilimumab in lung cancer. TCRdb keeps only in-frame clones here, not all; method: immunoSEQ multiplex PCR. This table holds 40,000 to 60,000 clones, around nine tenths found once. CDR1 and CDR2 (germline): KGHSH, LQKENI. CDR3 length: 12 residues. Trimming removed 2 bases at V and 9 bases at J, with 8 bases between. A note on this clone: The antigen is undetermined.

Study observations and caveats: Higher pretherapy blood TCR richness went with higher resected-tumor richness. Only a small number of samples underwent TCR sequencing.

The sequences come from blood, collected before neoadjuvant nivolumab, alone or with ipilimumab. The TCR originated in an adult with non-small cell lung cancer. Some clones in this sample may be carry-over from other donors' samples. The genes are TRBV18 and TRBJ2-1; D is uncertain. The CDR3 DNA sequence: TGTGCCAGCTCACCATCCAGTCGTGAGCAGTTCTTC. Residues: CASSPSSREQFF.